This T cell receptor beta chain was obtained from a study of T cells in Graves' hyperthyroidism and ophthalmopathy. Study information: Pretreatment peripheral blood was obtained at initial diagnosis. Study conclusions and caveats: Using 13 V-J features, a model discriminated ophthalmopathy from stable hyperthyroidism.

This clonotype was detected ten times or more. Its specificity is not known. Germline CDR1 is MDHEN and CDR2 is SYDVKM. J gave up 3 bases and V 5 bases, and 7 bases lay outside the gene matches. CDR3 length: 15 amino acids. RNA transcripts provided the source from which TCR beta CDR3 regions were amplified. Primed by the HTBI set, a first-round RT-PCR was run on the TCR CDR3. TCRdb passed the multiplex PCR reads through MiXCR, listing each CDR3 protein once. The repertoire holds 300,000 to 500,000 distinct CDR3 sequences, under 15% seen once, with about 30% in the top ten. Stable hyperthyroidism: no ophthalmopathy progression over 18 months of follow-up. With a duration under 2 months, the hyperthyroidism was newly diagnosed in patients aged 18 to 65.

The chain links TRBV28 to TRBJ1-1; TRBD1 aligns across 9 bases. The sample taken for sequencing was blood. This clonotype was obtained from a woman in her 30s with Graves' hyperthyroidism. The CDR3 coding sequence is TGTGCCAGCAGTCTGGGGGACAGGGACGACACTGAAGCTTTCTTT. Translating it yields CASSLGDRDDTEAFF. Together with reference TRBV28 and TRBJ1-1, the CDR3 gives the full variable domain: DVKVTQSSRYLVKRTGEKVFLECVQDMDHENMFWYRQDPGLGLRLIYFSYDVKMKEKGDIPEGYSVSREKKERFSLILESASTNQTSMYLCASSLGDRDDTEAFFGQGTRLTVV.